The rows below give T cell receptor beta chains drawn from one sample of a study of blood T cell repertoires in COVID-19. This table comes from immunoSEQ multiplex PCR, and its TCRdb copy is limited to in-frame clones, with some not included. The sample has 110,000 to 150,000 clones, around nine tenths seen once. The sequencing sample was made of peripheral blood. Receptors originate from a woman between 50 and 59 years old with acute or convalescent COVID-19. Both conserved end residues are part of each CDR3. The D gene is left open where the match is weak. Some rows have no size entry. The others give once, few or many, or a class for an expanded clone.

d_gene,j_gene,v_gene,abundance,CDR3nt,CDR3aa
.,TRBJ1-6,TRBV7-9,.,TGTGCCAGCAGCTTAGCGCCTCTAGGGTTCGTCTCGGGATCACCCCTCCACTTT,CASSLAPLGFVSGSPLHF
TRBD1,TRBJ1-2,TRBV5-1,.,TGCGCCAGCAGCAACCGAGCAGACAGGGGAGGGAACTATGGCTACACCTTC,CASSNRADRGGNYGYTF
.,TRBJ1-3,TRBV4-1,.,TGCGCCAGCAGCCAAGATAGGCAGGGCAGTGGAAACACCATATATTTT,CASSQDRQGSGNTIYF
.,TRBJ1-1,TRBV18,.,TGTGCCAGCTCACCTAATATACAGAGCACTGAAGCTTTCTTT,CASSPNIQSTEAFF
.,TRBJ1-2,TRBV2,.,TGTGCCAGCAGTGTCCTATATGGCTACACCTTC,CASSVLYGYTF
.,TRBJ1-1,TRBV7-9,.,TGTGCCAGCACCCTTAACGAGGCGGGGGAAGCTTTCTTT,CASTLNEAGEAFF
TRBD2,TRBJ2-1,TRBV29-1,.,TGCAGCGTTGGATGGAGCGGGAGACCCCAGCAGTTCTTC,CSVGWSGRPQQFF
TRBD2,TRBJ2-2,TRBV6-6,few,TGTGCCACGCGCCCCAACGGCGGGAGGGCCGCCGGGGAGCTGTTTTTT,CATRPNGGRAAGELFF
TRBD2,TRBJ2-7,TRBV30,.,TGTGCCTGGAGTCGTTTTTTAACCGGGACTAGTTCCCACGAGCAGTACTTC,CAWSRFLTGTSSHEQYF
TRBD2,TRBJ2-1,TRBV6-2/TRBV6-3,.,TGTGCCAGCAGTTTTGTAGCGGGAAGGCAGTTCTTC,CASSFVAGRQFF
.,TRBJ2-7,TRBV3-1/TRBV3-2,.,TGTGCCAGCAGCCAAGCCGCCTACGAGCAGTACTTC,CASSQAAYEQYF
.,TRBJ1-2,TRBV4-1,.,TGCGCCAGCAGCCAAGGACCCCTCGAGGACAGATACTATGGCTACACCTTC,CASSQGPLEDRYYGYTF
.,TRBJ1-5,TRBV4-1,.,TGCGCCAGCAGCCAAGAAATCCTCAATCAGCCCCAGCATTTT,CASSQEILNQPQHF
.,TRBJ1-5,TRBV27,.,TGTGCCAGCAGTCCCCGGAGGACTGAGCCCCAGCATTTT,CASSPRRTEPQHF
TRBD1,TRBJ1-1,TRBV7-3,.,TGTGCCAGCAGCTCAATACAGGGGGCGCTGACTGAAGCTTTCTTT,CASSSIQGALTEAFF
TRBD2,TRBJ2-1,TRBV11-3,.,TGTGCCAGCAGCTTAGATCTGGCGGGGGGGCAGAGTGAGCAGTTCTTC,CASSLDLAGGQSEQFF
TRBD1,TRBJ2-1,TRBV5-1,.,TGCGCCAGCAGCTTGGTGGGGACAGGGTGGTACAATGAGCAGTTCTTC,CASSLVGTGWYNEQFF
.,TRBJ1-3,TRBV27,.,TGTGCCAGCAGTCCCAACTCTGGAAACACCATATATTTT,CASSPNSGNTIYF
.,TRBJ1-1,TRBV6-5,.,TGTGCCAGCAGTTACTCAAGCAGGGTGGTAGCTTTCTTT,CASSYSSRVVAFF
TRBD1,TRBJ2-2,TRBV24-1,.,TGTGCCACCAGTGATTCGGGACAGGGAGTCGCGAACACCGGGGAGCTGTTTTTT,CATSDSGQGVANTGELFF
TRBD1,TRBJ1-6,TRBV6-1,.,TGTGCCAGCAGTGAGACAGGGCCACCTTATTCACCCCTCCACTTT,CASSETGPPYSPLHF
TRBD2,TRBJ2-1,TRBV29-1,once,TGCAGCGTTGAAGGGTGGCTAGCGGGAGTCTTGGGCAATGAGCAGTTCTTC,CSVEGWLAGVLGNEQFF
TRBD1,TRBJ1-4,TRBV6-1,.,TGTGCCAGCAGTGGCAGTCTGACAGGGGCTAATGAAAAACTGTTTTTT,CASSGSLTGANEKLFF
TRBD1,TRBJ1-1,TRBV3-1/TRBV3-2,.,TGTGCCAGCAGCCAAGACCCCAGGGGGACAGCTTTCTTT,CASSQDPRGTAFF
TRBD2,TRBJ2-3,TRBV5-1,.,TGCGCCAGCAGCTTGTTTCGGGAGGGCCTGGGAGATACGCAGTATTTT,CASSLFREGLGDTQYF
TRBD2,TRBJ2-3,TRBV3-1/TRBV3-2,.,TGTGCCAGCAGCCGAGGACTAGCGGGAGCAGATACGCAGTATTTT,CASSRGLAGADTQYF
TRBD2,TRBJ2-1,TRBV7-9,.,TGTGCCAGCAGCTTACCTGAAACTAGCGGGAGGAGAAATGAGCAGTTCTTC,CASSLPETSGRRNEQFF
.,TRBJ1-1,TRBV28,.,TGTGCCAGCAGCCTCGGTGGGGCCACTGAAGCTTTCTTT,CASSLGGATEAFF
.,TRBJ2-1,TRBV14,.,TGTGCCAGCAGCCTCGACGGAGGCGGGGGCTTCTCCTACAATGAGCAGTTCTTC,CASSLDGGGGFSYNEQFF
.,TRBJ1-1,TRBV7-9,.,TGTGCCAGCAGCTTAGAGGCAGGGGTAATGAACACTGAAGCTTTCTTT,CASSLEAGVMNTEAFF
.,TRBJ1-1,TRBV19,.,TGTGCCAGTACCGCCTCCCCCCCAGGGAGGAAAAGCACTGAAGCTTTCTTT,CASTASPPGRKSTEAFF
.,TRBJ1-5,TRBV19,.,TGTGCCAGTAGAGTCCCGGGGGGTTACGGCAATCAGCCCCAGCATTTT,CASRVPGGYGNQPQHF
TRBD1,TRBJ1-5,TRBV9,.,TGTGCCAGCAGCGTAGAAGGACAGGGTCAGCCCCAGCATTTT,CASSVEGQGQPQHF
TRBD2,TRBJ2-5,TRBV5-1,.,TGCGCCAGCAGCTTGGCAAGCGGGAGTCAAGAGACCCAGTACTTC,CASSLASGSQETQYF
.,TRBJ2-7,TRBV5-6,.,TGTGCCAGCAGCTTGGCAGCCTACGAGCAGTACTTC,CASSLAAYEQYF
.,TRBJ1-6,TRBV28,.,TGTGCCAGCAGTTTTCGAGGAGGGACGGTCAATAATTCACCCCTCCACTTT,CASSFRGGTVNNSPLHF
.,TRBJ2-3,TRBV19,once,TGTGCCAGTAGTACCCGCCTAGAGGCAGATACGCAGTATTTT,CASSTRLEADTQYF
.,TRBJ1-1,TRBV29-1,.,TGCAGCGTTCGTCGGAACACTGAAGCTTTCTTT,CSVRRNTEAFF
.,TRBJ2-1,TRBV7-8,.,TGTGCCAGCAGCTCCCGGGAGAACAATGAGCAGTTCTTC,CASSSRENNEQFF
TRBD1,TRBJ1-2,TRBV7-9,.,TGTGCCAGCAGGAAACAGGGGGCTTTGGACTATGGCTACACCTTC,CASRKQGALDYGYTF
.,TRBJ2-3,TRBV9,.,TGTGCCAGCAATGGGGGACTTAGCACAGATACGCAGTATTTT,CASNGGLSTDTQYF
TRBD1,TRBJ1-1,TRBV6-2/TRBV6-3,.,TGTGCCAGCAGTTACGGGACAGGGACTTACACTGAAGCTTTCTTT,CASSYGTGTYTEAFF